A single sample gave rise to the 2 T cell receptor beta chains below, sequenced in a study of blood T cell repertoires in COVID-19. The repertoire was sequenced with immunoSEQ multiplex PCR; TCRdb's copy has only in-frame clones and lacks some. This table holds around 140,000 clones, about 80% found once. Sequencing was carried out using PBMCs or T cells enriched from blood (not recorded which). The receptors derive from a man aged 35-49 years with acute COVID-19.

This clone was recorded a few times. The rearrangement links TRBV28 to TRBJ2-7; 11 nucleotides match TRBD1. Germline loops: CDR1 MDHEN, CDR2 SYDVKM. V lost 4 bases to trimming and J lost 3 bases; unmatched junction nucleotides: 5. The CDR3 is 15 amino acids. The CDR3 DNA reads TGTGCCAGCAGTTCACCGGGACAGGGGGACTACGAGCAGTACTTC. Translation: CASSSPGQGDYEQYF.

The chain joins TRBV2 to TRBJ1-5; D is uncertain. The germline gives CDR1 SNHLY, CDR2 FYNNEI. CDR3 length: 16 residues. Trimming shortened V by 4 bases and J by 3 bases, and 16 bases separated the two germline ends. The CDR3 DNA is TGTGCCAGCAGTGGAGGTAGCGGGGTCCCCAATCAGCCCCAGCATTTT. The encoded protein is CASSGGSGVPNQPQHF.